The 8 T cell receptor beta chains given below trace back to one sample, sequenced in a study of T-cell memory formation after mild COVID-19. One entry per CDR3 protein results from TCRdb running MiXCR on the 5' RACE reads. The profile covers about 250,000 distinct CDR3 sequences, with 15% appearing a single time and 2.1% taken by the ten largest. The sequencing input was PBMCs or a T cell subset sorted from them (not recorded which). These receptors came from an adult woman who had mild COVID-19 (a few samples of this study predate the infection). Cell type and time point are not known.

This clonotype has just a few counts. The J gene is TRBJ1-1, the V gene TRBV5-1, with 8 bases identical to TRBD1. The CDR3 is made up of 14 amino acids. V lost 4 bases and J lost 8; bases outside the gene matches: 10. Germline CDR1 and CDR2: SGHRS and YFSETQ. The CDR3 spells CASSLPSTGAEAFF. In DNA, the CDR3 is TGCGCCAGCAGCCTCCCATCGACAGGGGCAGAAGCTTTCTTT.

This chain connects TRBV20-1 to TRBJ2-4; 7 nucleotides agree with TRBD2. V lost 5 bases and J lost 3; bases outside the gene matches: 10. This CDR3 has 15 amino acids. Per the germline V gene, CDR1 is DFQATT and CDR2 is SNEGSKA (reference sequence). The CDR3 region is CSAPTAGDVKNIQYF. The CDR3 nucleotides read TGCAGTGCTCCTACGGCGGGGGACGTCAAAAACATTCAGTACTTC.

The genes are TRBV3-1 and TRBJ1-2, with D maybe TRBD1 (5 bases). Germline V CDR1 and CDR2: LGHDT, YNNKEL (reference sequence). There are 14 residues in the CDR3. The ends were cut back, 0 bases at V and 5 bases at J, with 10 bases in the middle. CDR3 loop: CASSQDQTAYGYTF. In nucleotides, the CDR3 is TGTGCCAGCAGCCAAGATCAGACAGCATATGGCTACACCTTC.

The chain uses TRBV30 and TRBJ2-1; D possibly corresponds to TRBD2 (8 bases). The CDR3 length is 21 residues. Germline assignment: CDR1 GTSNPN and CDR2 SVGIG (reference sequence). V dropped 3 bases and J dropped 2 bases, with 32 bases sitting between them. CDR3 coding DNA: TGTGCCTGGAGCAGGAATACGGGACTAGGTGGGGGCACAGGGGCCTACAATGAGCAGTTCTTC. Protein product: CAWSRNTGLGGGTGAYNEQFF.

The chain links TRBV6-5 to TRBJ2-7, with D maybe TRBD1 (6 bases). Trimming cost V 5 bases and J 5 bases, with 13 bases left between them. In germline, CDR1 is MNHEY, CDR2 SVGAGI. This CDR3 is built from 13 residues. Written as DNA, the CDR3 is TGTGCCAGCAGTCAACAGGGTAGGGACGAGCAGTACTTC. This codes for CASSQQGRDEQYF.

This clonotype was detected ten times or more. The CDR3 sequence is CASSLGPTASGNTIYF. In nucleotides, the CDR3 is TGCGCCAGCAGCTTGGGACCTACCGCTTCTGGAAACACCATATATTTT. The chain employs TRBV5-1 and TRBJ1-3; no clear D gene. CDR3 size: 16 residues. From germline, CDR1 is SGHRS and CDR2 YFSETQ. Trimming cost V 0 bases and J 1 base, with 11 bases left between them.

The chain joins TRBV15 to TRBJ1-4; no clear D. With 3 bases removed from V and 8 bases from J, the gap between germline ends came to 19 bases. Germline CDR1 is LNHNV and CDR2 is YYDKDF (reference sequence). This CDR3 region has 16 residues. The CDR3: CATSSVRRLLGEKLFF. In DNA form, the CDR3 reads TGTGCCACCAGCAGTGTCCGACGGCTCCTGGGCGAAAAACTGTTTTTT.

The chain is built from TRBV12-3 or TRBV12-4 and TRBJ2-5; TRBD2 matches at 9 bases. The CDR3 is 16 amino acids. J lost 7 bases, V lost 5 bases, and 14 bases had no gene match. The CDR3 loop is CASSPAGSGSFGTQYF. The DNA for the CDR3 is TGTGCCAGCAGTCCCGCGGGTAGCGGGAGCTTCGGGACCCAGTACTTC.